This T cell receptor beta chain came from a study of somatic mutations in cytotoxic T cells in rheumatoid arthritis. Study context: There were some V beta antibody-stained T-cell populations flow-sorted at nearly 100% purity, and these included V beta1+ cells sequenced for TCRB. Findings and limits, study-wide: The largest CD8+ clone made up over 20% of CD8+ cells in about an eighth of the 65 patients. Among patients with rheumatoid arthritis, but not healthy controls, CD8+ clonality increased with age.

Sequencing was performed with immunoSEQ multiplex PCR; in TCRdb, only in-frame clones are kept and a portion is missing. In the table there are 11,000 or so clones, roughly four fifths of which are singletons. The germline gives CDR1 MDHEN, CDR2 SYDVKM. The CDR3 has 11 residues. The V end was cut by 6 bases, the J end by 7 bases, with 10 bases between. About this clone itself: Its antigen remains unknown.

Material for sequencing was CD8+ T cells sorted from blood. This sequence joins TRBV28 and TRBJ2-7; TRBD1 might be the D (6 bases). This TCR came from a woman aged 40 to 55 in good health. The CDR3 DNA reads as TGTGCCAGCAGCACAGGGCGTGAGCAGTACGTC. Encoded protein: CASSTGREQYV.